The T cell receptor (beta chain) described here comes from a study of PD-L1 blockade in urothelial cancer. Whole-study context: Every 3 weeks, patients received intravenous atezolizumab 1,200 mg, beginning 2014. Blood was subjected to analysis at 3 weeks (second dose) and 6 weeks following treatment start.

For this clone: Its specificity is not known.

Only in-frame clones appear in the TCRdb table, and some are missing; sequencing was by immunoSEQ multiplex PCR. The data contain roughly 130,000 clones, roughly 80% of them seen just once; the ten biggest clones take up 2.5% to 3.5%. Noted time point: pretreatment peripheral blood. Patients were diagnosed with urothelial carcinoma, either locally advanced or metastatic. Study results and caveats: Pretreatment peripheral blood TCR clonality that fell below the median predicted better survival among the patients studied.

Sequencing used PBMCs, obtained around atezolizumab (anti-PD-L1) treatment. The sequence was collected from a man aged 50 to 59 with urothelial cancer.

The CDR3 DNA reads TGTGCCAGCAGTGAATACGGTTGGAGTGAAGCTTTCTTT. Residues: CASSEYGWSEAFF. This chain links TRBV6-1 with TRBJ1-1; D not certain. Deletions cut 2 bases from V and 7 bases from J, with 11 bases between. Germline V gene sequence: CDR1 MNHNS, CDR2 SASEGT. The CDR3 consists of 13 residues.